This T cell receptor (beta chain) was identified in a study of blood T cell repertoires in COVID-19. Study information: Samples representing acute and convalescent COVID-19 were sourced from the United States, Italy and Spain.

This table comes from immunoSEQ multiplex PCR, and its TCRdb copy is limited to in-frame clones, with some not included. The sample holds about 270,000 clones, 88% seen once. Germline CDR1 is SQVTM and CDR2 is ANQGSEA. This CDR3 is 13 amino acids long. Deletions cut 0 bases from V and 4 bases from J, with 9 bases between. Across 20 to 25 US areas, participants ranged in age from 18 to 89 years. This chain uses TRBV29-1 with TRBJ1-2; the D gene is possibly TRBD1 (6 bases). Sequencing input: PBMCs or T cells enriched from blood (not recorded which). This clonotype originated in a woman in her 50s who had recovered from COVID-19. CDR3 in amino acids: CSVEDQGSYGYTF. In DNA, the CDR3 is TGCAGCGTTGAAGATCAGGGGAGCTATGGCTACACCTTC.